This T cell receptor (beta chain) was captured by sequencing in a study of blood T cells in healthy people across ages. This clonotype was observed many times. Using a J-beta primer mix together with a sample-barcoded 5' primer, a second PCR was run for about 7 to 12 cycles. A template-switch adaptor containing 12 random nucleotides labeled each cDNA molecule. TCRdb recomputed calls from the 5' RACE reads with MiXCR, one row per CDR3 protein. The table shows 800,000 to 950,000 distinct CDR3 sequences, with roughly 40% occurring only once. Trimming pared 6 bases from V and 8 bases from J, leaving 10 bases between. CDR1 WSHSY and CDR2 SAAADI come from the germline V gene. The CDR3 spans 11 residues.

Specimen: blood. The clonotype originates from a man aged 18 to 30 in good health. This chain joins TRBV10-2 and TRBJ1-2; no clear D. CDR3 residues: CASREVGGYTF. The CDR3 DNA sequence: TGCGCCAGCAGAGAGGTGGGGGGCTACACCTTC.